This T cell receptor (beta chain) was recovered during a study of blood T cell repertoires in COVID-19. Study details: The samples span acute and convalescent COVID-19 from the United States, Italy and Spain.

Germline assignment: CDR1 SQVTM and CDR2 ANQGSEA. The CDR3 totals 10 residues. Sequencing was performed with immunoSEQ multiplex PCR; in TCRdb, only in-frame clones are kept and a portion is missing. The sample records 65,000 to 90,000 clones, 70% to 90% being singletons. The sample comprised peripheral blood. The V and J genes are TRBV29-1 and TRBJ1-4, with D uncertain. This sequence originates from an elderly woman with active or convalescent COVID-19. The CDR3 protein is CKRDCEKLFF. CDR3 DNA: TGCAAGAGGGATTGTGAAAAACTGTTTTTT.